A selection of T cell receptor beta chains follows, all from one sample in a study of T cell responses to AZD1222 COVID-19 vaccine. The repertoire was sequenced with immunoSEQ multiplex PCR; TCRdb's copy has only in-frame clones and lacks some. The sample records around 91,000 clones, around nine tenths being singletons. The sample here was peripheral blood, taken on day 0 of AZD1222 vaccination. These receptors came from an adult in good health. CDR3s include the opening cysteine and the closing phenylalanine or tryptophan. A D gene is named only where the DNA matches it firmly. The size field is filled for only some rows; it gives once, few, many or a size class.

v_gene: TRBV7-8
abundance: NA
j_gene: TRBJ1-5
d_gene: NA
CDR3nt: TGTGCCAGCAGCTTATTCGGGGGCAATCAGCCCCAGCATTTT
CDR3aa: CASSLFGGNQPQHF

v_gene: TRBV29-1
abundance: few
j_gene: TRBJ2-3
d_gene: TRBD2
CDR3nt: TGCAGCGTTATCGGGGGGACAGATACGCAGTATTTT
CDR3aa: CSVIGGTDTQYF

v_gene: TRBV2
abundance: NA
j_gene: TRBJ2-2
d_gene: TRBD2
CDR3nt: TGTGCCAGCAGCCGGGGGCTAGCGGGAACCGGGGAGCTGTTTTTT
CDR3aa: CASSRGLAGTGELFF

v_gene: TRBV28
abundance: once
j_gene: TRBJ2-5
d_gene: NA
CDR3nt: TGTGCCAGCAGTTTATTGGCAGGCCAAGAGACCCAGTACTTC
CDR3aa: CASSLLAGQETQYF

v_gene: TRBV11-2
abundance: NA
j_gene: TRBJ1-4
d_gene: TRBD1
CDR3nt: TGTGCCAGCAGCTCCGACAGGGTTACCAATGAAAAACTGTTTTTT
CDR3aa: CASSSDRVTNEKLFF

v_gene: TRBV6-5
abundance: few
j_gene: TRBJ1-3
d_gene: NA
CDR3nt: TGTGCCAGCAGTTCGGGTCCTGGAAACACCATATATTTT
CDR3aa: CASSSGPGNTIYF

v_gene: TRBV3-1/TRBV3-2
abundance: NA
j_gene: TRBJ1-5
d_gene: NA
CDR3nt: TGTGCCAGCAGCCAAGACACGACTAGCAATCAGCCCCAGCATTTT
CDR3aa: CASSQDTTSNQPQHF

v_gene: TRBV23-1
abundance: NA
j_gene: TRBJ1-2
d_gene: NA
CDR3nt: TGCGCCAGCAGTCAATCTGCCCCCACAGCAGCTAACTATGGCTACACCTTC
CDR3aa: CASSQSAPTAANYGYTF

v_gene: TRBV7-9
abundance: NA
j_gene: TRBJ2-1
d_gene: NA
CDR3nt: TGTGCCAGCAGCTTCAGAGGGGAGAGCTCCTACAATGAGCAGTTCTTC
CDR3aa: CASSFRGESSYNEQFF

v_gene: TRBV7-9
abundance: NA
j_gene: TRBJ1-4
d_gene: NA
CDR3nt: TGTGCCAGCAGCTTCGCCACTAATGAAAAACTGTTTTTT
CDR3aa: CASSFATNEKLFF

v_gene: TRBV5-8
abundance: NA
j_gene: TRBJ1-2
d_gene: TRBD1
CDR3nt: TGTGCCAGCAGCCCCGACAGGGGAAGAGATGGCTACACCTTC
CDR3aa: CASSPDRGRDGYTF

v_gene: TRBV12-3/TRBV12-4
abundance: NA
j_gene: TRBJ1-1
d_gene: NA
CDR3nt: TGTGCCAGCAGTCCCCTAGGGGCCACTGAAGCTTTCTTT
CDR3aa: CASSPLGATEAFF

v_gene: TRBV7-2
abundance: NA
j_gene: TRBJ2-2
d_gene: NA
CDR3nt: TGTGCCAGCAGCTTAGTTTGGGGTTTGGCCGGGGAGCTGTTTTTT
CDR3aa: CASSLVWGLAGELFF

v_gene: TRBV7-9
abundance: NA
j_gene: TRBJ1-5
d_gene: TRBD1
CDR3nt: TGTGCCAGCAGCCCGATACAGGGGACTAATCAGCCCCAGCATTTT
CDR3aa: CASSPIQGTNQPQHF

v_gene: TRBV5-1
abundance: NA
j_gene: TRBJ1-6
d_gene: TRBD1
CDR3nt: TGCGCCAGCAGCCCGGGACAGGGGAAATCACCCCTCCACTTT
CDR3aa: CASSPGQGKSPLHF

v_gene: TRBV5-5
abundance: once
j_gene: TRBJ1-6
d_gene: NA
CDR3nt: TGTGCCAGCAGCTTGGGAGGCCTAGGAGATAATTCACCCCTCCACTTT
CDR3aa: CASSLGGLGDNSPLHF

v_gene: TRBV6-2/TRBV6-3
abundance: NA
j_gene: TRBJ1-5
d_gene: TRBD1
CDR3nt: TGTGCCAGCAGTTATCGGACAGGGGTAGACCTTCAGCCCCAGCATTTT
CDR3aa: CASSYRTGVDLQPQHF

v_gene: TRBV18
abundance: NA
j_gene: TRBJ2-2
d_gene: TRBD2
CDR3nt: TGTGCCAGCTCACCTCTAGCGGGAGGGCTCACCGGGGAGCTGTTTTTT
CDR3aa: CASSPLAGGLTGELFF

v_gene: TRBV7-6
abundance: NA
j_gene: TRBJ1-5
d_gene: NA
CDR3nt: TGTGCCAGCAGCTCACAAGGGAATCAGCCCCAGCATTTT
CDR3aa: CASSSQGNQPQHF

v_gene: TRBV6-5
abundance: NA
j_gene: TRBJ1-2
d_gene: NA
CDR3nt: TGTGCCAGCAGTTACTCGTTTACATCCCTTAACTATGGCTACACCTTC
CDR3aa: CASSYSFTSLNYGYTF

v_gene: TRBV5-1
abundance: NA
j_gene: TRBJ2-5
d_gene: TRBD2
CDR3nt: TGCGCCAGCAGCTTGGGGACTAGCGGGGCCTCGCGGGAGACCCAGTACTTC
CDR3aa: CASSLGTSGASRETQYF

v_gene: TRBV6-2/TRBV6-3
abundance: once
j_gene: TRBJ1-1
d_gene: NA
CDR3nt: TGTGCCAGCAGTCGGGGATCTGAAGCTTTCTTT
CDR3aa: CASSRGSEAFF

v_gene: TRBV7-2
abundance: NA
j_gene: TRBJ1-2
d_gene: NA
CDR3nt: TGTGCCAGCAGCTTAGCCAGGGCTAACTATGGCTACACCTTC
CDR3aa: CASSLARANYGYTF

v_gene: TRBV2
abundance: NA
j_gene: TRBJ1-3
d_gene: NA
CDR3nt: TGTGCCAGCAGCAACCTTGGACAGAGCTCTGGAAACACCATATATTTT
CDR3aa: CASSNLGQSSGNTIYF

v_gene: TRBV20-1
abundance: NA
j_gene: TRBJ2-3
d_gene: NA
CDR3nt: TGCAGTGCTAGTGTCGGGGGCACAGATACGCAGTATTTT
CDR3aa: CSASVGGTDTQYF

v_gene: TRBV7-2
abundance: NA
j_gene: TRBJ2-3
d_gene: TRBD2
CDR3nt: TGTGCCAGCAGCCTAGCGGGTATCACAGATACGCAGTATTTT
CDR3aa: CASSLAGITDTQYF

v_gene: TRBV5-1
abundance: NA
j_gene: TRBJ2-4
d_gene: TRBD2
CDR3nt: TGCGCCAGCAGCCCAATATCGACCCGCGGGGGAATTCAGTACTTC
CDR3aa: CASSPISTRGGIQYF

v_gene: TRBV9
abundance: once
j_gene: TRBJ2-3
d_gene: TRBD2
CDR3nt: TGTGCCAGCAGCGTGAGCGGGGGCAGCACAGATACGCAGTATTTT
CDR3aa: CASSVSGGSTDTQYF

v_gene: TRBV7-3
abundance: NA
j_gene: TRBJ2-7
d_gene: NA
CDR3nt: TGTGCCAGCAGCTTAACCCCGTGGCCCTCGGGCGAGCAGTACTTC
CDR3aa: CASSLTPWPSGEQYF

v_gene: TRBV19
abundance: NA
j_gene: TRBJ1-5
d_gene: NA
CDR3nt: TGTGCCAGTAGTATTCTGGGGAATATATATAGCAATCAGCCCCAGCATTTT
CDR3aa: CASSILGNIYSNQPQHF

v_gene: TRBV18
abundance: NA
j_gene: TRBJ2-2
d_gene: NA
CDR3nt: TGTGCCAGCTCACCTCGGGTCACAAACACCGGGGAGCTGTTTTTT
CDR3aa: CASSPRVTNTGELFF

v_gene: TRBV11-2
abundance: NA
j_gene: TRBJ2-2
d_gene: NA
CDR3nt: TGTGCCAGCAGCTTCGCCAGCATCAATCCCGGGGAGCTGTTTTTT
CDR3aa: CASSFASINPGELFF

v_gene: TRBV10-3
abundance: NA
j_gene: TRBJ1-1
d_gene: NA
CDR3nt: TGTGCCATCAGTGAGAATGGGAACACTGAAGCTTTCTTT
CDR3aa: CAISENGNTEAFF

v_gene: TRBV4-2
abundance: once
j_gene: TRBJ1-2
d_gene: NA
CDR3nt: TGTGCCAGCAGCCATTCCCAGGTACGCTATGGCTACACCTTC
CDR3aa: CASSHSQVRYGYTF

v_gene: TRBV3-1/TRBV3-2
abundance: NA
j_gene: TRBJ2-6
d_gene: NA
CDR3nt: TGTGCCAGCAGCCAATCAAAGGCTGGGGCCAACGTCCTGACTTTC
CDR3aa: CASSQSKAGANVLTF

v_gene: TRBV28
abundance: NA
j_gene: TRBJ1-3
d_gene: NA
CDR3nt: TGTGCCAGCAGCGCCCGGGGTGGAAACACCATATATTTT
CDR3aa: CASSARGGNTIYF

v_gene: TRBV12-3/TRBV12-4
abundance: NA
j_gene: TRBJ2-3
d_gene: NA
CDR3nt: TGTGCCAGCATGGGCAGGGCTGGAGATACGCAGTATTTT
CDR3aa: CASMGRAGDTQYF

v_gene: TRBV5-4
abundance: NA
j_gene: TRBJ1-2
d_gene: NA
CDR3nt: TGTGCCAGCAGCCCTCTGCGGGGGGAAGGCTATGGCTACACCTTC
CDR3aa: CASSPLRGEGYGYTF

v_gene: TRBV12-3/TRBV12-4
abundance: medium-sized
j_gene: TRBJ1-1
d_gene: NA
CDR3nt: TGTGCCAGCAGTTTAGAGGGTTGGACTGAAGCTTTCTTT
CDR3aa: CASSLEGWTEAFF

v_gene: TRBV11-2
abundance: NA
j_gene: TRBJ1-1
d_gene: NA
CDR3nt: TGTGCCAGCAGCTTAGTAGGGAGTGGCACTGAAGCTTTCTTT
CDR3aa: CASSLVGSGTEAFF

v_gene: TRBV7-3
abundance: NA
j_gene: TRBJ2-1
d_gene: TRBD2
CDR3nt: TGTGCCAGCAGCTCGGGACTAGCGGGAGCAAGTGAGCAGTTCTTC
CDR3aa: CASSSGLAGASEQFF

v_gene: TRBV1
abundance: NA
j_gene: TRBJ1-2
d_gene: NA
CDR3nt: TGCACCAGCAGCCAAGATTGGGAGGGGAACTATGGCTACACCTTC
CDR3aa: CTSSQDWEGNYGYTF

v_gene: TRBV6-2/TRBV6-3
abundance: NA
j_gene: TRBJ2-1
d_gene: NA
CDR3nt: TGTGCCAGCAGCCACGGGGGAGTTCTCAATGAGCAGTTCTTC
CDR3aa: CASSHGGVLNEQFF

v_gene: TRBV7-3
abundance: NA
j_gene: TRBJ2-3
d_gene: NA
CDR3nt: TGTGCCAGCAGCTTAGGGTCCCATTCGGATACGCAGTATTTT
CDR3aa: CASSLGSHSDTQYF

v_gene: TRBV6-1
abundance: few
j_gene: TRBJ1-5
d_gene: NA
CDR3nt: TGTGCCAGCAGTGACGGGGACCTCGGGCAGCCCCAGCATTTT
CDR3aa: CASSDGDLGQPQHF

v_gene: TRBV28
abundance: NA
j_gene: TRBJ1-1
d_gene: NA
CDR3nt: TGTGCCAGCAGAGGACAGTTCAACACTGAAGCTTTCTTT
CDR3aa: CASRGQFNTEAFF

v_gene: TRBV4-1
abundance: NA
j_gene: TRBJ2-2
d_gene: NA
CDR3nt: TGCGCCAGCAGCCAACTACTGTGGGGGGAGCTGTTTTTT
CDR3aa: CASSQLLWGELFF

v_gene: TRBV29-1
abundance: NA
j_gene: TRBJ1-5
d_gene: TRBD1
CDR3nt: TGCAGCGCCAAAAGTGGGACAGGGAAACAGCCCCAGCATTTT
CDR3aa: CSAKSGTGKQPQHF

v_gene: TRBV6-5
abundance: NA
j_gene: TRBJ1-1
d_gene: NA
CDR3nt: TGTGCCAGCCAAAGCGCCAGTGACCCGGTTGAAGCTTTCTTT
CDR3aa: CASQSASDPVEAFF

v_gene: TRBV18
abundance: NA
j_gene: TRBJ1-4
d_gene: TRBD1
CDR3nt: TGTGCCAGCTCCCCTTCAGGGGGGAATGAAAAACTGTTTTTT
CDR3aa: CASSPSGGNEKLFF

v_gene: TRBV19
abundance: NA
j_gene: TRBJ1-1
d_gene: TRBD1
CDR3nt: TGTGCCAGTAGTGAGGGACAGGGGTTCACTGAAGCTTTCTTT
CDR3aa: CASSEGQGFTEAFF

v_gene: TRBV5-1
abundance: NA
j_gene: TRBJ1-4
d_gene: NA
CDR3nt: TGCGCCAGCAGCTTGGATGGCAGGGCCTCGGAAAAACTGTTTTTT
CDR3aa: CASSLDGRASEKLFF